This T cell receptor (beta chain) originates from a study of cytomegalovirus exposure and HLA in healthy donors (dated by TCRdb to about 2017). As for the study more broadly: An earlier analysis of 587 of the donors reported about 250 Gb of sequence data and approximately 110 million unique TCR beta sequences from 190 million or so T cells. The study combined high-throughput TCR immunosequencing, statistical association of individual TCRs with disease status, and machine learning to predict cytomegalovirus infection status. Of the roughly 400 genotyped donors, approximately 81% were placed in the genetic ancestry cluster associated with self-reported Caucasian donors. On average, approximately 250,000 unique TCR beta nucleotide sequences were sequenced per donor among a few hundred genotyped donors of the cohort, with 15% to 20% of those sequences being non-productive. Every discovery cohort repertoire had been produced on one sequencing platform. The study profiled the T cell repertoires of 666 subjects by immunosequencing and related them to cytomegalovirus serostatus. HLA typing included class I and class II loci at four-digit resolution. The study was designed to test whether signatures of past pathogen exposure could be identified by cataloging public T cell receptors. Along with the approximately 650-subject first cohort, a separate validation cohort of over a hundred different subjects was used. To study patterns of TCR occurrence, a later analysis re-analyzed previously published TCR beta repertoires from just over 650 donors and added high-resolution HLA genotyping. The later analysis used no new phenotypic data to find candidate immune exposures, relying instead on TCR beta sequences and their occurrence across donors. Genome-wide SNP genotypes for about 65% of the roughly 700 donors were used in a later genetic analysis, which treated that subset as a discovery cohort. A handful of DR-DQ haplotypes were handled as single units for association and clustering because linkage in the cohort was strong. Typing coverage varied by locus: about 620-630 donors for A, B, C, DRB1 and DQB1; 500 to 550 for DQA1; about 590 for DPA1; fewer than 480 for DPB1. An early release that covered fewer than 800 HLA-typed donors contained about 300 gigabases of sequencing data and 85 million to 100 million unique TCR sequences. An earlier analysis of fewer than 750 of the donors used high-throughput TCR beta sequencing to judge whether each TCR beta V gene segment behaved as functional or pseudogenic. Donor age, sex, ethnicity and CMV serostatus were collected together with the repertoire data.

This clone has only one observation. The clone's antigen remains unknown. No quality values exist for individual bases; no much larger clone is one base distant. Counted from cysteine to phenylalanine, this CDR3 has 16 amino acids. Of all the DNA, just the CDR3 is kept, 48 bases in frame from base 1. The germline V gene supplies CDR1 SGHRS and CDR2 YFSETQ. At the junction V is shortened by 3 bases and J by 4 bases; bases outside the gene matches: 10. Libraries came from the immunoSEQ multiplex PCR assay. A mixture of 60 forward primers for TCR Vbeta segments and 13 reverse primers for TCR Jbeta segments was used in the multiplex PCR. Amplification of the CDR3 region of rearranged TCR beta genes was performed with a multiplex PCR assay on genomic DNA. On the Illumina HiSeq System, the amplified TCR beta libraries were sequenced as 87-base-pair reads. In the paper's pipeline: Across the roughly 700 repertoires, a later analysis counted approximately 75 million unique TCR beta chains, around 10 million of which were shared by at least two donors. Raw reads were error-corrected and collapsed into unique sequences with a nearest-neighbor algorithm that merged closely related sequences to remove PCR and sequencing errors. To assign V, D and J gene segments, CDR3 sequences were aligned to IMGT reference sequences. For a sequence to be retained, a match of at least six nucleotides to both a V gene segment and a J gene segment was required. A rearrangement counted as productive if the CDR3 had no stop codons and remained in frame with V and J, and every other rearrangement counted as non-productive. Following IMGT convention, CDR3 was defined as the stretch from the second conserved V-encoded cysteine to the conserved J-encoded phenylalanine. In an earlier analysis of just under 600 of the donors, sequences lacking an unambiguous match to a single V gene segment were excluded. In an earlier analysis of approximately 500 of the donors, a V segment was called functional when productive rearrangements were above 56.7%, and segregating when the standard deviation between donors exceeded 5%. A statistical classification framework was developed to diagnose cytomegalovirus status using the catalog of TCR beta chain sequences. A later analysis assigned V and J genes by comparing TCR nucleotide sequences with IMGT/GENE-DB human TR gene sequences. The TCRdist pipeline was used in a later analysis to assign CDR3 sequences and most-parsimonious VDJ recombination scenarios. In a later analysis, each TCR beta chain was defined by its CDR3 amino acid sequence together with its V-gene family, and reads lacking a unique V-gene family were excluded. A later analysis removed 450 to 600 highly shared, low-generation-probability nucleotide sequences to deal with suspected cross-contamination and a sequencing artifact. For each public chain, a later analysis derived a clonal expansion index from normalized ranks of inferred template counts within each repertoire. In a later analysis, generation probabilities were computed with a VDJ recombination model fitted to out-of-frame rearrangements, and the resulting probabilities were checked against IGoR. In a later analysis, hypergeometric tests were used to score TCR-TCR, TCR-HLA and TCR-CMV co-occurrence, with a repertoire-size bias correction applied to TCR pairs. False discovery rates were estimated in a later analysis by permuting HLA or CMV assignments 20 times. In a later analysis, co-occurring TCRs were grouped using DBSCAN, and TCRdist sequence similarity was added for clustering within HLA-allele-positive subsets. For co-occurrence clustering, repertoires with fewer than 30,000 or more than 120,000 public chains were excluded, along with about five repertoires with anomalous nucleotide sharing. This immuneACCESS table, as held by TCRdb, lists in-frame sequences with V and J called but not all clones. Of the missing ones, under half trace to an unresolved V gene in checked studies; the others have no known cause. Clonal size and the V and J genes are those of that table, whereas D and trimming came from the DNA. Across this sample there are roughly 44,000 clones, with around 85% seen only once. The leading ten clones occupy approximately 2.8% of the sample.

The cohort comprised fewer than 750 healthy bone marrow donors. At the time of sampling, all cohort members were nominally healthy, though unrecorded immune exposures were likely present. The donor was CMV seronegative and belonged to the group of approximately 320 seronegative cohort members. A peripheral blood sample was collected from each donor, and TCR beta sequencing was performed on peripheral blood mononuclear cells. The Qiagen DNeasy Blood Extraction Kit was used to extract genomic DNA from the blood cell samples. Study-wide findings and limitations: Some IMGT-functional V segments, including TRBV6-2 and TRBV6-3, could not be distinguished by the 87-base-pair reads and were therefore excluded. HLA typing was unavailable for some donors at each locus, so association tests used only the typed subset. In a later analysis, HLA-associated TCR beta chains showed more clonal expansion and lower generation probabilities than non-associated chains that were equally common. A cluster of highly shared sequence variants was judged likely to represent a technical artifact of the sequencing pipeline. An earlier analysis of some 560 of the donors showed that most TCR beta V segments appeared in productive rearrangements either about 90% or about 30% of the time, which broadly matched IMGT annotations. According to a later analysis, most CMV-associated TCR beta chains appeared to be HLA-restricted, and the HLA associations seemed to be driven largely by CMV exposure. A total of fewer than 200 TCR beta chains were listed by the study as associated with cytomegalovirus. This cohort had only TCR beta chains sequenced, and the lack of alpha or paired-chain data limited which features could be detected. Linkage disequilibrium might explain the correlated functional status among segregating V segments, but an unknown experimental factor could not be excluded. At a false discovery rate of 0.05, a later analysis linked some 18,000 TCR beta sequences to specific HLA alleles. The earlier analysis of some 540 of the donors excluded roughly 17 rarely observed V segments, including chromosome 9 orphons, because counts were too low. Most TCR sequences were seen in very few donors, while some public TCRs were found in many individuals. Cytomegalovirus status was reported to be diagnosed by the classifier with high specificity and sensitivity in both the original and validation cohorts. In a later genetic analysis, fewer N-insertions in productive TCRs were reported among donors in an Asian-associated ancestry cluster than the roughly 700-donor mean. According to a later analysis, parvovirus B19, influenza, CMV and Epstein-Barr virus appeared linked to several top co-occurrence clusters. In a later analysis, the rate of TCR association differed among HLA loci, with DRB1 alleles having the most associated TCRs and HLA-C alleles having the fewest. Strong co-occurrence of HLA alleles, especially DR and DQ, made assigning TCR associations to individual alleles difficult. An association between a missense DCLRE1C variant and V-gene and J-gene trimming of TCR beta chains was found in a later genetic analysis and replicated in an independent cohort. According to the authors, the approach could potentially be generalized to other disease states and immunological phenotypes. Roughly uniform sequencing depth across donors was assumed in presence/absence analyses, although this assumption may not hold. A few of the identified cytomegalovirus-associated TCR beta chains were confirmed in vitro to be specific for cytomegalovirus antigens. Immune exposure information for the cohort was limited to CMV serostatus. A further reported finding was that TCR beta sequences accurately predicted the HLA-A and HLA-B alleles for most subjects in the first cohort.

Sample: PBMCs. The V gene is TRBV5-1 and the J gene is TRBJ2-3; the junction holds 8 bases that match TRBD2. The sequence came from a man aged 50 or older in good health and CMV-seronegative. The DNA sequence follows: TGCGCCAGCAGCTACTCGCTGAGCGGGAGCTCAGATACGCAGTATTTT. Translated, this is CASSYSLSGSSDTQYF.